These 23 T cell receptor beta chains came from one sample sequenced in a study of blood T cell repertoires in COVID-19. Clones were sequenced by immunoSEQ multiplex PCR, and TCRdb holds only the in-frame ones, with some missing. This repertoire shows about 260,000 clones, roughly 82% found once; its top ten account for approximately 2%. Sequenced sample: PBMCs or T cells enriched from blood (not recorded which). The source is a woman aged 45-65 years who had recovered from COVID-19.

V and J are TRBV19 and TRBJ1-1; D unclear. The CDR3 spans 13 residues. Per the germline V gene, CDR1 is LNHDA and CDR2 is SQIVND (reference sequence). V lost 0 bases to trimming and J lost 3 bases, with 5 bases between them. The CDR3 DNA reads as TGTGCCAGTAGTATAGACCCTGACACTGAAGCTTTCTTT. This sequence encodes CASSIDPDTEAFF.

V gene TRBV15 combines with J gene TRBJ2-7; 14 nucleotides agree with TRBD2. V shed 3 bases, J shed 4 bases, and the junction held 5 bases outside the gene matches. CDR3 length: 16 residues. Germline assignment: CDR1 LNHNV and CDR2 YYDKDF (reference sequence). In nucleotides, the CDR3 is TGTGCCACCAGCAGGGGGACTAGCGGGAGTCTGTACGAGCAGTACTTC. It yields the protein CATSRGTSGSLYEQYF.

This chain connects TRBV24-1 to TRBJ2-1; 7 nucleotides line up with TRBD1. Trimming at V came to 4 bases and at J to 6 bases, leaving 8 bases not matched to a gene. Germline V gene lookup returns CDR1 KGHDR and CDR2 SFDVKD. The CDR3 runs to 15 residues. The DNA of the CDR3 is TGTGCCACCAGTGACGAGGGGGCGCGATCCAATGAGCAGTTCTTC. This gives the protein CATSDEGARSNEQFF.

CDR3 coding DNA: TGTGCCAGCAGCCCCCGGACAGGACTCACCGGGGAGCTGTTTTTT. It codes for CASSPRTGLTGELFF. The chain joins TRBV7-2 to TRBJ2-2; 7 bases are a match to TRBD1. V gave up 5 bases and J gave up 4 bases; unmatched junction bases: 7. Per the germline V gene, CDR1 is SGHTA and CDR2 is FQGNSA. The length of the CDR3 is 15 residues. The full variable domain, in which reference TRBV7-2 and TRBJ2-2 provide the parts outside the CDR3, is GAGVSQSPSNKVTEKGKDVELRCDPISGHTALYWYRQSLGQGLEFLIYFQGNSAPDKSGLPSDRFSAERTGGSVSTLTIQRTQQEDSAVYLCASSPRTGLTGELFFGEGSRLTVL.

The rearrangement links TRBV6-2 or TRBV6-3 to TRBJ1-2; no definite D call. CDR3 length: 14 amino acids. Germline lookup yields CDR1 MNHEY and CDR2 SVGEGT. Trimming took off 5 bases at V and 0 bases at J, with 10 bases between the two ends. CDR3 bases: TGTGCCAGCAGTACCCGAGGTTCTAACTATGGCTACACCTTC. As protein: CASSTRGSNYGYTF.

This sequence joins TRBV2 and TRBJ2-7, with D maybe TRBD2 (6 bases). Germline V lookup: CDR1 SNHLY, CDR2 FYNNEI. CDR3 length: 13 amino acids. Trimming cost V 11 bases and J 0 bases, with 14 bases left between them. DNA for the CDR3: TGTGCCGGCCGCGGGGCCTTCTCCTACGAGCAGTACTTC. Translating it yields CAGRGAFSYEQYF.

The chain employs TRBV11-2 and TRBJ1-2, with TRBD1 as a possible D gene (5 bases). This CDR3 comprises 15 residues. V lost 5 bases to trimming and J lost 1 base, with 14 bases between them. Germline V CDR1 and CDR2: SGHAT, FQNNGV. The CDR3 nucleotides read TGTGCCAGCAGCCGGACAACGTACCTTAACTATGGCTACACCTTC. Amino acids: CASSRTTYLNYGYTF.

This clone was picked up a small number of times. A read error may account for a junction end that differs from germline. The chain links TRBV11-1 to TRBJ2-3, with 7 bases identical to TRBD1. Germline V gene sequence: CDR1 SGHAT, CDR2 FQDESV (reference sequence). This CDR3 region has 15 residues. This CDR3 is CASSPRSNAPGQQVF. For the CDR3, the DNA is TGTGCCAGCAGCCCTCGATCCAACGCCCCGGGACAGCAGGTTTTT.

Here the CDR3 reads CATSDLGLTSNTGELFF. DNA of the CDR3: TGTGCCACCAGTGATTTGGGACTAACGTCGAACACCGGGGAGCTGTTTTTT. The chain employs TRBV24-1 and TRBJ2-2; tentatively, D is TRBD2 (6 bases). The germline V gene encodes CDR1 KGHDR and CDR2 SFDVKD. The CDR3 runs to 17 residues. V was cut by 0 bases and J by 0 bases, with 10 bases left in between.

The chain employs TRBV20-1 and TRBJ1-6; 11 positions agree with TRBD1. Germline values: CDR1 DFQATT, CDR2 SNEGSKA (reference sequence). V was pared by 3 bases and J by 9 bases, with 4 bases of the junction left unmatched. The CDR3 has 14 amino acids. CDR3 sequence reads: CSASMGTGGSPLHF. The CDR3 DNA reads as TGCAGTGCTAGTATGGGGACAGGGGGTTCACCCCTCCACTTT.

The genes are TRBV19 and TRBJ1-6; maybe TRBD1 (5 bases). The CDR3 is 16 amino acids. The V end was cut by 5 bases, the J end by 10 bases, with 21 bases between. CDR1 LNHDA and CDR2 SQIVND come from the germline V gene (reference sequence). The CDR3 is CASSANPGVRVSPLHF. CDR3 sequence (DNA): TGTGCCAGTAGTGCGAACCCGGGGGTCAGGGTGTCACCCCTCCACTTT.

This rearrangement joins TRBV7-2 to TRBJ1-2; 9 positions match TRBD1. V was pared by 0 bases and J by 7 bases, with 0 bases of the junction left unmatched. The CDR3 extends over 13 amino acids. Germline CDR1 and CDR2: SGHTA and FQGNSA. This CDR3 reads CASSLADRGGYTF. The CDR3 nucleotides are TGTGCCAGCAGCTTAGCGGACAGGGGTGGCTACACCTTC.

J is TRBJ1-1 and V is TRBV6-5; D not resolved. Trimming removed 5 bases from V and 4 bases from J, with 11 bases in between. The CDR3 sequence is 13 residues long. The germline CDR1 and CDR2 sequences are MNHEY and SVGAGI. The CDR3 here is CASSLGLFTEAFF. CDR3 in DNA: TGTGCCAGCAGTCTAGGACTTTTCACTGAAGCTTTCTTT.

The CDR3 protein is CASRPLTGIYGYTF. CDR3 nucleotide sequence: TGTGCCAGTAGGCCTCTTACAGGGATTTATGGCTACACCTTC. J is TRBJ1-2 and V is TRBV19; D is possibly TRBD1 (6 bases). V lost 6 bases and J lost 5, with 16 bases in between. CDR3 length: 14 amino acids. Germline-derived CDR1 and CDR2 are LNHDA and SQIVND (reference sequence).

This clone was counted only a few times. V usage is TRBV6-5 and J usage is TRBJ1-1; 8 positions agree with TRBD1. The CDR3 extends over 12 amino acids. J was trimmed by 8 bases and V by 5 bases; bases with no gene match: 4. Per the germline V gene, CDR1 is MNHEY and CDR2 is SVGAGI. Here the CDR3 DNA reads TGTGCCAGCAGTATCGGGACAGGAGAAGCTTTCTTT. This translates into CASSIGTGEAFF.

J is TRBJ1-4 and V is TRBV11-3; 7 bases line up with TRBD1. The V gene's germline CDR1 is SGHNT and CDR2 YENEEA. The CDR3 consists of 14 residues. V was pared by 5 bases and J by 7 bases, with 7 bases of the junction left unmatched. CDR3 sequence reads: CASSPGTVVEKLFF. CDR3 DNA sequence: TGTGCCAGCAGCCCCGGGACAGTCGTTGAAAAACTGTTTTTT. Variable domain in full (rest from reference TRBV11-3 and TRBJ1-4): EAGVVQSPRYKIIEKKQPVAFWCNPISGHNTLYWYLQNLGQGPELLIRYENEEAVDDSQLPKDRFSAERLKGVDSTLKIQPAELGDSAVYLCASSPGTVVEKLFFGSGTQLSVL.

This clone was recorded a few times. The rearrangement uses TRBV9 and TRBJ2-2, with 7 positions matching TRBD2. CDR3 length: 15 amino acids. Trimming removed 4 bases from V and 4 bases from J; junction bases left unmatched: 7. Per germline, CDR1 SGDLS and CDR2 YYNGEE. The CDR3 nucleotides read TGTGCCAGCAGCTTTACTAGCGTGGGCACCGGGGAGCTGTTTTTT. Encoded protein: CASSFTSVGTGELFF.

In its sample, this clone was seen a few times. DNA of the CDR3: TGTGCCAGCCTACTAGCGGGGGGGAGTGCCTACGAGCAGTACTTC. This translates into CASLLAGGSAYEQYF. The chain is built from TRBV6-5 and TRBJ2-7, with 13 bases identical to TRBD2. V lost 8 bases, J lost 2 bases, and 6 bases stayed unmatched. The germline gives CDR1 MNHEY, CDR2 SVGAGI. The CDR3 is 15 residues long.

V gene TRBV9 combines with J gene TRBJ1-3; TRBD1 is a possible D gene (6 bases). Germline V lookup: CDR1 SGDLS, CDR2 YYNGEE. V lost 3 bases, J lost 0 bases, and 10 bases lay in between. This CDR3 has 15 amino acids. The CDR3 sequence is CASSARGPSGNTIYF. CDR3 coding DNA: TGTGCCAGCAGCGCCAGGGGCCCCTCTGGAAACACCATATATTTT. The complete variable domain, with remaining parts taken from reference TRBV9 and TRBJ1-3, reads DSGVTQTPKHLITATGQRVTLRCSPRSGDLSVYWYQQSLDQGLQFLIQYYNGEERAKGNILERFSAQQFPDLHSELNLSSLELGDSALYFCASSARGPSGNTIYFGEGSWLTVV.

The chain is built from TRBV6-5 and TRBJ1-4, with TRBD1 matching 7 bases. Germline-derived CDR1 and CDR2 are MNHEY and SVGAGI. With 6 bases clipped from V and 4 bases from J, the junction kept 8 bases outside the gene matches. CDR3 length: 15 amino acids. The CDR3 nucleotides are TGTGCCAGCAGAGCTACCGGGACAGTTAATGAAAAACTGTTTTTT. Encoded protein: CASRATGTVNEKLFF.

This chain uses TRBV6-5 with TRBJ1-5; TRBD1 might be the D (5 bases). V was shortened by 7 bases and J by 0 bases, with 13 bases between the two germline ends. CDR3 length: 15 residues. CDR1 MNHEY and CDR2 SVGAGI come from the germline V gene. This chain's CDR3 is CASTGGFYSNQPQHF. As DNA, the CDR3 is TGTGCCAGCACCGGGGGATTCTATAGCAATCAGCCCCAGCATTTT.

A single count supports this clone. The chain has TRBV19 and TRBJ1-1; 9 nucleotides align to TRBD1. CDR3 length: 15 amino acids. Losses at the gene ends were 6 bases for V and 3 bases for J; bases not matched to a gene: 8. Germline CDR1 and CDR2: LNHDA and SQIVND (reference sequence). The CDR3 reads CASSTGTGPHTEAFF. CDR3 DNA: TGTGCCAGTAGCACCGGGACAGGGCCCCACACTGAAGCTTTCTTT.

The chain employs TRBV12-5 and TRBJ2-1; a weak D match, TRBD2 (5 bases). Trimming pared 0 bases from V and 6 bases from J, leaving 18 bases between. Germline V gene sequence: CDR1 LGHNT, CDR2 FRNRAP. CDR3 length: 17 amino acids. CDR3 sequence (DNA): TGTGCTAGTGGTTTGGTTGTGTTTGGGGTAGGAGGCAATGAGCAGTTCTTC. Encoded protein: CASGLVVFGVGGNEQFF.